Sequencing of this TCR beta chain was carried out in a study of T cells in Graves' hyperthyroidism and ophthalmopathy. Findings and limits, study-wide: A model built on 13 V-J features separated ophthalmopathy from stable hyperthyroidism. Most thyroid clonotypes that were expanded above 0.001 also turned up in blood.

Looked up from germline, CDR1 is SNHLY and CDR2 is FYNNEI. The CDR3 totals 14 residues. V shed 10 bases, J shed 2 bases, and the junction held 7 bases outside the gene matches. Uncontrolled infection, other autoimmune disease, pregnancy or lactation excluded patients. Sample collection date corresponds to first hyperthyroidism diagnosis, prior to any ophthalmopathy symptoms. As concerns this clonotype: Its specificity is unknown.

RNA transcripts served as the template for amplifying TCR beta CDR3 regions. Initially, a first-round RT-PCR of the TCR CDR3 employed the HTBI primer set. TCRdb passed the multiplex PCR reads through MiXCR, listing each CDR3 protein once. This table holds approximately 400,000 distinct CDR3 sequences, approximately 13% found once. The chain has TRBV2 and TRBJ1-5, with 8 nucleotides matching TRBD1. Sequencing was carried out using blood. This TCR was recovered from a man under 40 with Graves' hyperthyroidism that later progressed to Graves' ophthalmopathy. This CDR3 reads CAILQGVGNQPQHF. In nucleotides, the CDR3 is TGTGCCATCTTACAGGGGGTCGGCAATCAGCCCCAGCATTTT.